The rows below give T cell receptor beta chains drawn from one sample of a study of T-cell reconstitution after alpha-beta-depleted transplantation in children. TCRdb analysed the PCR reads with MiXCR anew, one entry per CDR3 protein. The sample records about 610,000 distinct CDR3 sequences, about 10% being singletons. The input for sequencing was PBMCs from the stem cell graft donor, taken from the stem cell graft. The receptors derive from a human donor who donated a stem cell graft to a child with acute myeloid leukemia. The CDR3 runs from the conserved cysteine through the conserved F or W. A D gene is named only where the DNA matches it firmly. The size of a clone is reported for some rows only, either as once, few or many, or as a class for expanded clones.

v_gene: TRBV9
d_gene: TRBD2
abundance: .
j_gene: TRBJ2-1
CDR3aa: CASSVTSGKGEQFF
CDR3nt: TGTGCCAGCAGCGTGACTAGCGGGAAAGGGGAGCAGTTCTTC

v_gene: TRBV9
d_gene: TRBD2
abundance: many
j_gene: TRBJ2-1
CDR3aa: CASSGGTSYNEQFF
CDR3nt: TGTGCCAGCAGCGGGGGGACTAGCTACAATGAGCAGTTCTTC

v_gene: TRBV12-3/TRBV12-4
d_gene: .
abundance: many
j_gene: TRBJ2-7
CDR3aa: CASRRDTSYEQYF
CDR3nt: TGTGCCAGCAGGCGGGACACCTCCTACGAGCAGTACTTC

v_gene: TRBV10-3
d_gene: TRBD1
abundance: many
j_gene: TRBJ1-2
CDR3aa: CAISRGTGDGYTF
CDR3nt: TGTGCCATTTCAAGAGGGACAGGGGATGGCTACACCTTC

v_gene: TRBV10-3
d_gene: TRBD2
abundance: many
j_gene: TRBJ2-3
CDR3aa: CATSKRECPSTDTQYF
CDR3nt: TGTGCCACCTCCAAGCGGGAGTGTCCTAGCACAGATACGCAGTATTTT

v_gene: TRBV20-1
d_gene: .
abundance: many
j_gene: TRBJ2-7
CDR3aa: CSATEGYGPSEQYF
CDR3nt: TGCAGTGCTACGGAGGGCTACGGCCCGAGCGAGCAGTACTTC

v_gene: TRBV3-1
d_gene: TRBD2
abundance: few
j_gene: TRBJ2-1
CDR3aa: CASSPRTLAGGGYNEQFF
CDR3nt: TGTGCCAGCAGCCCCCGGACCCTAGCGGGAGGAGGGTACAATGAGCAGTTCTTC

v_gene: TRBV12-3/TRBV12-4
d_gene: .
abundance: .
j_gene: TRBJ2-7
CDR3aa: CASSFRQAAHYYEQYF
CDR3nt: TGTGCCAGCAGTTTCCGGCAAGCCGCTCACTACTACGAGCAGTACTTC

v_gene: TRBV27
d_gene: TRBD1
abundance: many
j_gene: TRBJ1-1
CDR3aa: CASTLRSGTVTEAFF
CDR3nt: TGTGCCAGCACCCTCAGGTCCGGGACAGTCACTGAAGCTTTCTTT

v_gene: TRBV20-1
d_gene: .
abundance: many
j_gene: TRBJ2-7
CDR3aa: CSATGGSYEQYF
CDR3nt: TGCAGTGCTACCGGGGGCTCCTACGAGCAGTACTTC

v_gene: TRBV12-3/TRBV12-4
d_gene: .
abundance: .
j_gene: TRBJ2-4
CDR3aa: CASSKKNIQYF
CDR3nt: TGTGCCAGCAGTAAGAAAAACATTCAGTACTTC

v_gene: TRBV6-7
d_gene: .
abundance: .
j_gene: TRBJ2-7
CDR3aa: CASSPPATPGEQYF
CDR3nt: TGTGCCAGCAGTCCCCCGGCGACACCAGGCGAGCAGTACTTC

v_gene: TRBV6-1
d_gene: .
abundance: few
j_gene: TRBJ1-1
CDR3aa: CASSRDTMNTEAFF
CDR3nt: TGTGCCAGCAGTCGGGACACCATGAACACTGAAGCTTTCTTT

v_gene: TRBV4-3
d_gene: .
abundance: many
j_gene: TRBJ1-2
CDR3aa: CASSQTITTANYGYTF
CDR3nt: TGCGCCAGCAGCCAAACGATTACGACGGCTAACTATGGCTACACCTTC

v_gene: TRBV19
d_gene: .
abundance: few
j_gene: TRBJ2-1
CDR3aa: CASSIAGQHNEQFF
CDR3nt: TGTGCCAGTAGTATAGCTGGACAACACAATGAGCAGTTCTTC

v_gene: TRBV7-2
d_gene: .
abundance: few
j_gene: TRBJ1-3
CDR3aa: CASSHGINTIYF
CDR3nt: TGTGCCAGCAGCCATGGAATAAACACCATATATTTT

v_gene: TRBV7-2
d_gene: .
abundance: many
j_gene: TRBJ2-7
CDR3aa: CASSLVISGREQYF
CDR3nt: TGTGCCAGCAGCTTAGTAATTTCTGGGCGCGAGCAGTACTTC

v_gene: TRBV15
d_gene: TRBD2
abundance: .
j_gene: TRBJ2-1
CDR3aa: CATSSPGTTNANEQFF
CDR3nt: TGTGCCACCAGCAGTCCCGGGACTACAAACGCCAATGAGCAGTTCTTC

v_gene: TRBV12-3/TRBV12-4
d_gene: TRBD2
abundance: many
j_gene: TRBJ2-7
CDR3aa: CASSPRGGANIFGGQYF
CDR3nt: TGTGCCAGCAGTCCGCGCGGGGGGGCGAATATCTTCGGTGGGCAGTACTTC

v_gene: TRBV27
d_gene: TRBD2
abundance: few
j_gene: TRBJ2-2
CDR3aa: CASSTPGGGLGELFF
CDR3nt: TGTGCCAGCAGTACCCCCGGGGGGGGATTGGGGGAGCTGTTTTTT

v_gene: TRBV5-1
d_gene: TRBD2
abundance: .
j_gene: TRBJ2-1
CDR3aa: CASMAGDIYNEQFF
CDR3nt: TGCGCCAGCATGGCGGGAGACATCTACAATGAGCAGTTCTTC

v_gene: TRBV20-1
d_gene: TRBD1
abundance: few
j_gene: TRBJ2-7
CDR3aa: CSARGDRGLLEQYF
CDR3nt: TGCAGTGCTAGAGGGGACAGGGGCCTCCTCGAGCAGTACTTC

v_gene: TRBV29-1
d_gene: .
abundance: many
j_gene: TRBJ2-5
CDR3aa: CSAYQGGETQYF
CDR3nt: TGCAGCGCTTACCAGGGAGGAGAGACCCAGTACTTC